The present T cell receptor beta chain was sequenced within a study of blood T cell repertoires in COVID-19. Across the study: Sample material is recorded as cDNA or gDNA derived from T cells, B-cell-depleted T cells, or PBMCs.

Libraries were prepared by immunoSEQ multiplex PCR; TCRdb keeps only in-frame clonotypes and omits some of them. The sample contains about 200,000 clones, approximately 87% of which appear only once. The CDR3 runs to 11 residues. Germline CDR1 is MNHEY and CDR2 is SVGAGI. V lost 3 bases, J lost 8 bases, and 5 bases lay in between. The receptor was isolated from a woman in her 70s with acute or convalescent COVID-19. The rearrangement joins TRBV6-5 to TRBJ1-3; no clear D. The material sequenced was peripheral blood. The CDR3 region is CASSYKYTIYF. CDR3 sequence (DNA): TGTGCCAGCAGTTATAAATACACCATATATTTT.